The rows below give T cell receptor beta chains drawn from one sample of a study of blood T cell repertoires in COVID-19. Using immunoSEQ multiplex PCR, the repertoire was profiled, and TCRdb retains in-frame clones only, with some absent. The sample includes about 180,000 clones, 80% to 90% of them seen just once. Sequenced: peripheral blood. The receptor set was obtained from a woman of 80 years or more with COVID-19, enrolled during active disease. The CDR3 runs from the conserved cysteine through the conserved F or W. The order of the fields is D gene, V gene, J gene, clone size, CDR3 DNA, CDR3 protein. A D gene is named only where the DNA matches it firmly. Clone sizes are given selectively: once, few, many, or a class where the clone is expanded.

>NA|TRBV5-1|TRBJ2-1|NA
TGCGCCAGCAGCGTGGCTAGCGCTACTTACAATGAGCAGTTCTTC
CASSVASATYNEQFF
>TRBD2|TRBV18|TRBJ2-3|NA
TGTGCCAGCTCACAGTATCCGACTAGCGGGGTTGGAGATACGCAGTATTTT
CASSQYPTSGVGDTQYF
>NA|TRBV20-1|TRBJ2-1|once
TGCAGTGCTAGTTTGGGCGATCCAGGGAATGAGCAGTTCTTC
CSASLGDPGNEQFF
>TRBD1|TRBV11-1|TRBJ2-3|NA
TGTGCCAGCGGAAGGACAGGGAACAGAGATACGCAGTATTTT
CASGRTGNRDTQYF
>NA|TRBV19|TRBJ2-2|NA
TGTGCCAGTAGTACCTCTCCGAACACCGGGGAGCTGTTTTTT
CASSTSPNTGELFF
>TRBD2|TRBV19|TRBJ2-7|few
TGTGCCAGTAGTGTCCCCGGGGGGGGCTCCTACGAGCAGTACTTC
CASSVPGGGSYEQYF
>NA|TRBV27|TRBJ2-7|NA
TGTGCCAGCAGAACCGACAGGTCTCTGTACGAGCAGTACTTC
CASRTDRSLYEQYF
>NA|TRBV5-1|TRBJ1-2|NA
TGCGCCAGCAGCTTGGATTACAGGACGAGAGGCTATGGCTACACCTTC
CASSLDYRTRGYGYTF
>NA|TRBV27|TRBJ1-5|few
TGTGCCAGCAGTAGAGGGTACAATCAGCCCCAGCATTTT
CASSRGYNQPQHF
>NA|TRBV27|TRBJ1-1|once
TGTGCCAGCAGTTTAGGGCCGAACTCGAACACTGAAGCTTTCTTT
CASSLGPNSNTEAFF
>NA|TRBV7-6|TRBJ1-4|few
TGTGCCAGCAGCCCCTATCTCACTAATGAAAAACTGTTTTTT
CASSPYLTNEKLFF
>NA|TRBV4-2|TRBJ2-3|once
TGTGCCAGCAGCCAAGAGGCAGCCCTAGCCCAGTATTTT
CASSQEAALAQYF
>TRBD2|TRBV24-1|TRBJ2-3|NA
TGTGCCACCAGCGCTGAGCGGGGGCCCCTTGGCACAGATACGCAGTATTTT
CATSAERGPLGTDTQYF
>NA|TRBV6-1|TRBJ2-3|NA
TGTGCCAGCAGTGAGACTGGAGGTACCACAGATACGCAGTATTTT
CASSETGGTTDTQYF
>TRBD1|TRBV6-5|TRBJ1-1|once
TGTGCCAGCAGACCGGACAGGACGAACACTGAAGCTTTCTTT
CASRPDRTNTEAFF
>NA|TRBV29-1|TRBJ1-2|NA
TGCAGCGTTGAAGACGACGGGATTCGGGGCTACACCTTC
CSVEDDGIRGYTF
>NA|TRBV27|TRBJ2-7|NA
TGTGCCAGCAAGGGCGCAGGGCCCCTCTACGAGCAGTACTTC
CASKGAGPLYEQYF
>NA|TRBV29-1|TRBJ2-3|NA
TGCAGCGTTATCCCGTTGGAGGGTGCGCAGTATTTT
CSVIPLEGAQYF
>TRBD1|TRBV19|TRBJ2-7|NA
TGTGCCAGTAGTATTTGGGACAGGGTGGAGTACTACGAGCAGTACTTC
CASSIWDRVEYYEQYF
>NA|TRBV9|TRBJ1-2|few
TGTGCCAGCAGCGCCGGAGCGTCGATTCTGGGTGGCTACACCTTC
CASSAGASILGGYTF
>NA|TRBV7-8|TRBJ2-7|NA
TGTGCCAGCAGCGCTCGGGGGGACATCGCCTACGAGCAGTACTTC
CASSARGDIAYEQYF
>NA|TRBV5-4|TRBJ2-3|NA
TGTGCCAGCAGCTTTCACGTTCAGGATACGCAGTATTTT
CASSFHVQDTQYF
>TRBD1|TRBV19|TRBJ2-2|NA
TGTGCCAGTAGTAGGGGACAGGGGGCAATCGGGGAGCTGTTTTTT
CASSRGQGAIGELFF
>TRBD2|TRBV5-1|TRBJ2-5|few
TGCGCCAGCAACGACCTAGCGGCCCAAGAGACCCAGTACTTC
CASNDLAAQETQYF
>NA|TRBV4-3|TRBJ2-3|NA
TGCGCCAGCAGCCAAGACCGTTACGAGGGTATTAATACGCAGTATTTT
CASSQDRYEGINTQYF
>TRBD1|TRBV10-3|TRBJ1-1|NA
TGTGCCATCAGCCGGACAGGGGGGACTGAAGCTTTCTTT
CAISRTGGTEAFF
>TRBD1|TRBV29-1|TRBJ2-2|once
TGCAGCGTTGAAGATAGCAGGGGGCTCACCGGGGAGCTGTTTTTT
CSVEDSRGLTGELFF